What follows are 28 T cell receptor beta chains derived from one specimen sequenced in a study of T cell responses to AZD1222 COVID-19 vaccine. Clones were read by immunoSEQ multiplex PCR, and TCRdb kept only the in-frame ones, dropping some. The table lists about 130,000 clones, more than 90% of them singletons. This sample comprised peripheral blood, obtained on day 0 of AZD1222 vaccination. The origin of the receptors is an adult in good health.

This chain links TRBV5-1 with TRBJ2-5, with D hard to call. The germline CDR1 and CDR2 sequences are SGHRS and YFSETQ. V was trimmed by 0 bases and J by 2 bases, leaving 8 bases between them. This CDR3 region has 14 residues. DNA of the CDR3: TGCGCCAGCAGCTTGGGAGACGGACAAGAGACCCAGTACTTC. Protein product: CASSLGDGQETQYF.

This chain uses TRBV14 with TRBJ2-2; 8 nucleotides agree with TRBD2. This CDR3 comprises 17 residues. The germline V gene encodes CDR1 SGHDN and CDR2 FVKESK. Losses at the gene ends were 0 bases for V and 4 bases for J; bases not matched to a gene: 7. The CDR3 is CASSQDPAGAFTGELFF. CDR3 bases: TGTGCCAGCAGCCAAGATCCAGCGGGGGCCTTCACCGGGGAGCTGTTTTTT.

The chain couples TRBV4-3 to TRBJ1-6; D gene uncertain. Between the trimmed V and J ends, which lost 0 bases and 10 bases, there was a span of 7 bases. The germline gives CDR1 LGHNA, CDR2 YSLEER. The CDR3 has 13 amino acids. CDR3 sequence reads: CASSQDVQSPLHF. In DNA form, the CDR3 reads TGCGCCAGCAGCCAAGACGTCCAGTCACCCCTCCACTTT.

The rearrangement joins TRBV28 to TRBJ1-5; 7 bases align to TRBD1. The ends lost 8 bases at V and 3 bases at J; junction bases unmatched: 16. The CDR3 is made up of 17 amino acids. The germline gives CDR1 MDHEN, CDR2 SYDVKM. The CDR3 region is CASQMPLGTADNQPQHF. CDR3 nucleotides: TGTGCCAGCCAGATGCCCCTCGGGACAGCAGACAATCAGCCCCAGCATTTT.

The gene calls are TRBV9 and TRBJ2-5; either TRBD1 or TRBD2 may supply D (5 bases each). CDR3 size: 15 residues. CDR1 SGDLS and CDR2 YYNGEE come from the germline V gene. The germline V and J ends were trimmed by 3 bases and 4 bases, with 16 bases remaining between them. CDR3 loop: CASSAYERGRETQYF. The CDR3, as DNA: TGTGCCAGCAGCGCCTACGAGAGGGGACGAGAGACCCAGTACTTC.

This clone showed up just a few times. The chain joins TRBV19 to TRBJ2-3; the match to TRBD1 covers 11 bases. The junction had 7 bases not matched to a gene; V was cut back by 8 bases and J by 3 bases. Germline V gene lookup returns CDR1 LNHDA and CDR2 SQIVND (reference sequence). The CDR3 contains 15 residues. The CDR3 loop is CASLPGTGGTDTQYF. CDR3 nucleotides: TGTGCCAGTCTCCCTGGGACAGGGGGTACAGATACGCAGTATTTT.

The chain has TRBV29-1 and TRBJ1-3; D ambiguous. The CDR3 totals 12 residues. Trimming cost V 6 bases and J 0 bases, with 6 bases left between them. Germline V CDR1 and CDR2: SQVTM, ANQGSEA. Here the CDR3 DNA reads TGCAGCGTCAGGACCTCTGGAAACACCATATATTTT. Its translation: CSVRTSGNTIYF.

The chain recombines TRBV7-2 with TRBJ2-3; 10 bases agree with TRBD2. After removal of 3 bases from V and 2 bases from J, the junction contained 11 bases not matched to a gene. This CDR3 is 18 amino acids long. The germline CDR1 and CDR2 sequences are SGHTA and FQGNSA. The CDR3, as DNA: TGTGCCAGCAGCTTGGGTTGGGCTAGCGGGGGAGTCACAGATACGCAGTATTTT. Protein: CASSLGWASGGVTDTQYF.

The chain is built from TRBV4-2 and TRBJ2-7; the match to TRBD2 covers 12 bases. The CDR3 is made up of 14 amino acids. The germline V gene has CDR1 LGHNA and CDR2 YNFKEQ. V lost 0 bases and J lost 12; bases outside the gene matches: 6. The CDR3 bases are TGTGCCAGCAGCCAAGACCTAGCGGGAGGGCCCCCGTACTTC. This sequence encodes CASSQDLAGGPPYF.

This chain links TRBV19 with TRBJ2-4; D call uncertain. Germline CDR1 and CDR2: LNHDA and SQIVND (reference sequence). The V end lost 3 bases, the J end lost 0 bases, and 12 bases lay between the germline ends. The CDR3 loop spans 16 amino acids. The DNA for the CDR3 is TGTGCCAGTAGTATGGGCAGTCTTATAGCCAAAAACATTCAGTACTTC. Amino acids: CASSMGSLIAKNIQYF.

Here the CDR3 reads CASSWRGRQHTEAFF. Written as DNA, the CDR3 is TGTGCCAGCAGTTGGCGTGGGCGTCAGCACACTGAAGCTTTCTTT. The rearrangement links TRBV28 to TRBJ1-1; no definite D call. Germline V gene lookup returns CDR1 MDHEN and CDR2 SYDVKM. V was pared by 4 bases and J by 3 bases, with 15 bases between. CDR3 length equals 15 residues.

This CDR3 is CAGGVGYGYTF. The CDR3 bases are TGTGCCGGGGGGGTGGGCTATGGCTACACCTTC. This chain uses TRBV28 with TRBJ1-2, with D tentatively TRBD1 (5 bases). The germline gives CDR1 MDHEN, CDR2 SYDVKM. The CDR3 runs 11 residues. Trimming cost V 11 bases and J 4 bases, with 11 bases left between them.

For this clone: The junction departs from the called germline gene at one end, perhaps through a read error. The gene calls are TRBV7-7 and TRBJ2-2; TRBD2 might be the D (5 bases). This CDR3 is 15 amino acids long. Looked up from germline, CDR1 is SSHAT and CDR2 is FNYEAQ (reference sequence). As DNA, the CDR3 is TGTGCTAGCAGCTTCAGCTTAGAGGGCACCGGGGAGCTGTTTTTT. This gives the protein CASSFSLEGTGELFF. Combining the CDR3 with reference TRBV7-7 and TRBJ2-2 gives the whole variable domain GAGVSQSPRYKVTKRGQDVTLRCDPISSHATLYWYQQALGQGPEFLTYFNYEAQPDKSGLPSDRFSAERPEGSISTLTIQRTEQRDSAMYRCASSFSLEGTGELFFGEGSRLTVL.

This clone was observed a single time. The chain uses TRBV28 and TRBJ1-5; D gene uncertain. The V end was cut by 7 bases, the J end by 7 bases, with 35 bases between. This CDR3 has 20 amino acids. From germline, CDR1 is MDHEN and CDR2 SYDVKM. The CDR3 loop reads CASTPPRPGKAIPVRQPQHF. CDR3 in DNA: TGTGCCAGCACCCCCCCTAGACCGGGTAAAGCCATCCCGGTCAGGCAGCCCCAGCATTTT.

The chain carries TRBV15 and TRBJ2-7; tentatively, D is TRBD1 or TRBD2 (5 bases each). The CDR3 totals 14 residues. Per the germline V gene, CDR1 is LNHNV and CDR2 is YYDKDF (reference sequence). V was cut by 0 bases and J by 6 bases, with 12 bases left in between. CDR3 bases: TGTGCCACCAGCAGAGATTACGGGGCGGGCGAGCAGTACTTC. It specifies CATSRDYGAGEQYF.

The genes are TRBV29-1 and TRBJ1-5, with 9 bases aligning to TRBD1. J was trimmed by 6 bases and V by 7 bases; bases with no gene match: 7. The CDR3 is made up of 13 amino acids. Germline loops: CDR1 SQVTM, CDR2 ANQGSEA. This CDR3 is CSASDRGIQPQHF. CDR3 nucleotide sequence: TGCAGCGCTTCGGACAGGGGCATTCAGCCCCAGCATTTT. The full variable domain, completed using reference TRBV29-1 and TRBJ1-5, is SAVISQKPSRDICQRGTSLTIQCQVDSQVTMMFWYRQQPGQSLTLIATANQGSEATYESGFVIDKFPISRPNLTFSTLTVSNMSPEDSSIYLCSASDRGIQPQHFGDGTRLSIL.

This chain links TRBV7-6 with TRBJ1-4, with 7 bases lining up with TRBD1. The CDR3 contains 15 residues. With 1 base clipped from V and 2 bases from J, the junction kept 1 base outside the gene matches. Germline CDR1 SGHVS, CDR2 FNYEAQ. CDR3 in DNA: TGTGCCAGCAGCTTAGTGGACAGGACTAATGAAAAACTGTTTTTT. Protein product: CASSLVDRTNEKLFF.

The CDR3 DNA reads TGTGCCAGCAGCGCCGGGACAGCTTATGAAAAACTGTTTTTT. Amino acid sequence: CASSAGTAYEKLFF. The chain has TRBV9 and TRBJ1-4; 7 nucleotides match TRBD1. This CDR3 is built from 14 residues. Trimming took 3 bases from V and 6 from J; bases not matched to a gene: 5. Germline CDR1 SGDLS, CDR2 YYNGEE.

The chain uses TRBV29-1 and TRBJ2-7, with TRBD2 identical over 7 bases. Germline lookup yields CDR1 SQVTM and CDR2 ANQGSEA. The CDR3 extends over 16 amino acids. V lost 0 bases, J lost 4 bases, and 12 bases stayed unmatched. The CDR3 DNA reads TGCAGCGTTGAAGAGCCTCTAGCGGAAGCCAGGTACGAGCAGTACTTC. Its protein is CSVEEPLAEARYEQYF.

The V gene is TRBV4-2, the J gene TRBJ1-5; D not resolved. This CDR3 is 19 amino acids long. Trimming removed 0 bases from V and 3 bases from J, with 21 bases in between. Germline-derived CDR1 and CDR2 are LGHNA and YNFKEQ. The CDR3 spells CASSQDWSAETELNQPQHF. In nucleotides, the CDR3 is TGTGCCAGCAGCCAAGATTGGTCGGCGGAGACGGAGCTCAATCAGCCCCAGCATTTT.

Here the CDR3 reads CASSFTPSGNSPLHF. DNA for the CDR3: TGTGCCAGCAGCTTTACTCCCTCGGGTAATTCACCCCTCCACTTT. The genes are TRBV3-1 (or the pseudogene TRBV3-2) and TRBJ1-6; no clear D gene. The CDR3 contains 15 residues. V shed 5 bases and J shed 6 bases, with 14 bases lying between them. Germline CDR1 reads LGHDT; CDR2 reads YNNKEL (reference sequence).

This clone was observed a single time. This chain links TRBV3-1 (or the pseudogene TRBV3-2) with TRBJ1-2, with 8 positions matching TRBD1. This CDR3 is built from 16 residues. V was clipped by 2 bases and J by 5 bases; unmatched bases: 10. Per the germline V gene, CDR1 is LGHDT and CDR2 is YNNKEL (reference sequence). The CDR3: CASSQWEDREIYGYTF. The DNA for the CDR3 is TGTGCCAGCAGCCAATGGGAGGACAGGGAAATTTATGGCTACACCTTC.

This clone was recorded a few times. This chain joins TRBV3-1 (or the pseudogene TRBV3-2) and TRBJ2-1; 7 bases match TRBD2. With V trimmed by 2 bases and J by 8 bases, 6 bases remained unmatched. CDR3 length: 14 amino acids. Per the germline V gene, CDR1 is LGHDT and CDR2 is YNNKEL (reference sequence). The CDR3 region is CASSQPGGSHEQFF. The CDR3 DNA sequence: TGTGCCAGCAGCCAACCGGGCGGGAGCCATGAGCAGTTCTTC.

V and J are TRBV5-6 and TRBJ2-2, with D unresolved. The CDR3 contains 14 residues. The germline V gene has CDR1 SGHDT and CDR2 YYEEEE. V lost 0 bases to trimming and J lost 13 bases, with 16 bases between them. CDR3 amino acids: CASSLGTAVGSLFF. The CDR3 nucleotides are TGTGCCAGCAGCTTGGGGACGGCCGTCGGGTCGCTGTTTTTT.

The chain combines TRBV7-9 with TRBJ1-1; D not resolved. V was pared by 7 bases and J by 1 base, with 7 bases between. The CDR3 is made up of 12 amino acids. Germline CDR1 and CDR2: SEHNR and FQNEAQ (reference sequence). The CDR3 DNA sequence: TGTGCCAGCACCACGCGGAACACTGAAGCTTTCTTT. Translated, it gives CASTTRNTEAFF.

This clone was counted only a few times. CDR3 protein: CAWRRDRASYGYTF. CDR3 DNA sequence: TGTGCCTGGAGGCGAGACAGGGCCAGCTATGGCTACACCTTC. This chain links TRBV30 with TRBJ1-2; TRBD1 agrees at 7 bases. Germline CDR1 GTSNPN, CDR2 SVGIG (reference sequence). This CDR3 comprises 14 residues. J was trimmed by 4 bases and V by 3 bases; bases with no gene match: 8.

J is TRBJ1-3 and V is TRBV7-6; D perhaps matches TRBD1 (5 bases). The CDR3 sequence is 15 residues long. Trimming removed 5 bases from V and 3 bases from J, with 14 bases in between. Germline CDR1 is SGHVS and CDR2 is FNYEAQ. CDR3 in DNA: TGTGCCAGCAGCCCAGCGGGCGGGGGTGGAAACACCATATATTTT. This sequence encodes CASSPAGGGGNTIYF.

The CDR3 here is CASSFGQLTYNEQFF. The CDR3, as DNA: TGTGCCAGCAGCTTCGGACAGCTGACTTACAATGAGCAGTTCTTC. The rearrangement links TRBV9 to TRBJ2-1, with D tentatively TRBD1 (6 bases). With 4 bases removed from V and 4 bases from J, the gap between germline ends came to 15 bases. Germline CDR1 SGDLS, CDR2 YYNGEE. This CDR3 has 15 amino acids. The full variable domain, in which reference TRBV9 and TRBJ2-1 provide the parts outside the CDR3, is DSGVTQTPKHLITATGQRVTLRCSPRSGDLSVYWYQQSLDQGLQFLIQYYNGEERAKGNILERFSAQQFPDLHSELNLSSLELGDSALYFCASSFGQLTYNEQFFGPGTRLTVL.